Reported below is one T cell receptor beta chain. Its target is not known. These data are taken from a study of early T cells in non-severe SARS-CoV-2 infection. Study-level information: From unsorted whole blood, bulk RNA was sequenced, and the chains remained unpaired.

Attachment of unique molecular identifiers was made to individual cDNA molecules. One entry per CDR3 protein results from TCRdb running MiXCR on the 5' RACE reads. The sample contains 45,000 to 50,000 distinct CDR3 sequences, roughly 5.9% of which appear only once. V shed 6 bases and J 10 bases; nucleotides not matched to a gene: 6. CDR1 and CDR2 (germline): SGDLS, YYNGEE. This CDR3 spans 14 amino acids. General study results and limits: Anti-spike CD8 responses were favored by VDJdb matching, which missed private and CD4 specificities.

The sequence was collected from an adult who was a healthcare worker with PCR-confirmed SARS-CoV-2 infection or an uninfected control (not recorded which). Material: whole blood. The chain joins TRBV9 to TRBJ2-1; 14 bases fit TRBD2. The CDR3 coding sequence is TGTGCCAGCACGGGACTAGCGGGAGTAGGAGAGCAGTTCTTC. This sequence encodes CASTGLAGVGEQFF.